The 16 T cell receptor beta chains given below trace back to one sample, sequenced in a study of cytomegalovirus exposure and HLA in healthy donors. A multiplex PCR was run with 60 Vbeta primers and 13 Jbeta primers. Here immunoSEQ multiplex PCR was the method, and the copy in TCRdb shows in-frame clones only, minus some. The table lists 150,000 to 200,000 clones, 78% of them singletons. Sequenced input: PBMCs. The receptors were sampled from a woman aged 30 to 39 in good health and CMV-seropositive.

This sequence joins TRBV19 and TRBJ1-5; 8 bases align to TRBD1. The trim removed 6 bases at V and 2 bases at J, leaving 3 bases unmatched. Germline V CDR1 and CDR2: LNHDA, SQIVND (reference sequence). CDR3 length: 14 amino acids. As DNA, the CDR3 is TGTGCCAGTAGGGTGACAGGGGGCAATCAGCCCCAGCATTTT. It specifies CASRVTGGNQPQHF.

The J gene is TRBJ1-3, the V gene TRBV19; D unclear. The CDR3 loop spans 17 amino acids. V was shortened by 6 bases and J by 0 bases, with 18 bases between the two germline ends. The germline CDR1 and CDR2 sequences are LNHDA and SQIVND (reference sequence). This CDR3 reads CASRSGFPIISGNTIYF. In DNA form, the CDR3 reads TGTGCCAGTAGATCGGGGTTTCCAATAATCTCTGGAAACACCATATATTTT.

This clone was detected a few times. This rearrangement joins TRBV2 to TRBJ2-5; unclear D gene. CDR1 and CDR2 (germline): SNHLY, FYNNEI. This CDR3 has 11 amino acids. V was clipped by 5 bases and J by 1 base, with 2 bases between them. The CDR3 loop reads CASSLQETQYF. In DNA, the CDR3 is TGTGCCAGCAGTCTCCAAGAGACCCAGTACTTC.

This clone was detected only once. The chain combines TRBV15 with TRBJ2-5; perhaps TRBD2 as D (5 bases). V was trimmed by 3 bases and J by 7 bases, leaving 6 bases between them. Germline lookup yields CDR1 LNHNV and CDR2 YYDKDF (reference sequence). The CDR3 consists of 11 residues. DNA of the CDR3: TGTGCCACCAGCAGTGAGGGGACCCAGTACTTC. It codes for CATSSEGTQYF.

The J gene is TRBJ2-7, the V gene TRBV27; tentatively, D is TRBD2 (5 bases). V lost 8 bases to trimming and J lost 1 base, with 9 bases between them. Germline V gives CDR1 MNHEY, CDR2 SMNVEV (reference sequence). The CDR3 sequence is 12 residues long. Here the CDR3 DNA reads TGTGCCAGCGCTTCGGGGTCCTACGAGCAGTACTTC. Translated, it gives CASASGSYEQYF.

This clone was recorded a few times. This chain joins TRBV5-6 and TRBJ2-7, with 14 positions matching TRBD2. This CDR3 has 19 residues. Trimming removed 2 bases from V and 3 bases from J; junction bases left unmatched: 13. Germline-derived CDR1 and CDR2 are SGHDT and YYEEEE. This chain's CDR3 is CASSLWGGLAGDRSYEQYF. The CDR3 nucleotides are TGTGCCAGCAGCTTATGGGGGGGACTAGCGGGAGATAGGAGCTACGAGCAGTACTTC.

The J gene is TRBJ2-3, the V gene TRBV5-1; a possible D gene is TRBD2 (6 bases). Germline V CDR1 and CDR2: SGHRS, YFSETQ. CDR3 length: 14 residues. With 1 base removed from V and 3 bases from J, the gap between germline ends came to 9 bases. CDR3 in DNA: TGCGCCAGCAGCTTGAGCGGGCCGACAGATACGCAGTATTTT. Its translation is CASSLSGPTDTQYF.

A single count supports this clone. Here the CDR3 DNA reads TGTGCCAGCAGCCAACAATGGAGGGGGCGTGGGTACAATGAGCAGTTCTTC. Amino acid sequence: CASSQQWRGRGYNEQFF. V gene TRBV4-2 combines with J gene TRBJ2-1; maybe TRBD1 (7 bases). The V gene lost 2 bases and the J gene lost 4 bases, with 18 bases spanning the gap. The CDR3 has 17 amino acids. Germline CDR1 reads LGHNA; CDR2 reads YNFKEQ.

The V gene is TRBV6-6, the J gene TRBJ2-2, with a weak D call TRBD2 (5 bases). The V end was cut by 0 bases, the J end by 6 bases, with 14 bases between. This CDR3 region has 16 residues. Germline CDR1 MNHNY, CDR2 SVGAGI (reference sequence). For the CDR3, the DNA is TGTGCCAGCAGTTACTCGGCGAGGGTTCGAGCCGGGGAGCTGTTTTTT. It yields the protein CASSYSARVRAGELFF.

The rearrangement uses TRBV9 and TRBJ1-2; 10 positions match TRBD1. The V gene end was trimmed by 0 bases and the J gene end by 6 bases; junction bases not matched to a gene: 5. The germline CDR1 and CDR2 sequences are SGDLS and YYNGEE. The CDR3 length is 15 residues. This CDR3 reads CASSVGGGTGDGYTF. CDR3 sequence (DNA): TGTGCCAGCAGCGTAGGGGGGGGGACAGGGGATGGCTACACCTTC.

This chain connects TRBV27 to TRBJ1-1; maybe TRBD1 (5 bases). This CDR3 spans 13 amino acids. From germline, CDR1 is MNHEY and CDR2 SMNVEV (reference sequence). V was shortened by 3 bases and J by 5 bases, with 10 bases between the two germline ends. Written as DNA, the CDR3 is TGTGCCAGCAGTTTTGGGGCAGGGACTGAAGCTTTCTTT. Encoded protein: CASSFGAGTEAFF.

The chain has TRBV27 and TRBJ2-1; 9 bases are a match to TRBD1. Trimming cost V 2 bases and J 9 bases; bases outside gene matches: 14. This CDR3 region has 17 residues. Germline CDR1 is MNHEY and CDR2 is SMNVEV (reference sequence). As DNA, the CDR3 is TGTGCCAGCAGTTTAAGGGGGACCGGGACAGGGAGGGCTGAGCAGTTCTTC. It yields the protein CASSLRGTGTGRAEQFF.

The chain uses TRBV6-1 and TRBJ1-1, with D possibly matching TRBD1 (6 bases). The length of the CDR3 is 14 residues. The V and J ends lost 7 bases and 0 bases respectively, with 12 bases between them. CDR1 and CDR2 (germline): MNHNS, SASEGT. CDR3 region: CASKETGLNTEAFF. The CDR3 DNA sequence: TGTGCCAGCAAAGAGACAGGTCTGAACACTGAAGCTTTCTTT.

This rearrangement joins TRBV2 to TRBJ2-7; the D gene is possibly TRBD2 (6 bases). CDR1 is SNHLY and CDR2 is FYNNEI in the germline V gene. The CDR3 covers 16 residues. Trimming pared 3 bases from V and 1 base from J, leaving 16 bases between. The CDR3 spells CASSEAGMYGSYEQYF. Written as DNA, the CDR3 is TGTGCCAGCAGTGAGGCGGGAATGTACGGTTCCTACGAGCAGTACTTC.

The V gene is TRBV21-1, the J gene TRBJ1-1. TRBV21-1 is reported as a pseudogene. The CDR3 is 17 amino acids. The CDR3 here is CASSNSSGRRSDTEAFF. The CDR3 nucleotides are TGTGCCAGCAGCAATTCTTCGGGGAGGCGTAGTGACACTGAAGCTTTCTTT.

This clone was seen only a few times. The V gene is TRBV9, the J gene TRBJ1-6, with TRBD1 matching over 7 bases. Losses at the gene ends were 3 bases for V and 9 bases for J; bases not matched to a gene: 9. Germline V CDR1 and CDR2: SGDLS, YYNGEE. The CDR3 consists of 15 residues. The CDR3 spells CASSDGTAGASPLHF. Written as DNA, the CDR3 is TGTGCCAGCAGCGATGGGACAGCGGGCGCTTCACCCCTCCACTTT.